The 29 T cell receptor beta chains given below trace back to one sample, sequenced in a study of shared clonotypes between healthy human individuals. The repertoire was sequenced with immunoSEQ multiplex PCR; TCRdb's copy has only in-frame clones and lacks some. Seen here are about 2.4 million clones, approximately 93% observed once, and the top ten hold 0.36%. Sequenced: naive CD4+ T cells from PBMCs. The subset here: CD45RA+ positively selected. The receptors were gathered from a man in his late teens or twenties in good health. Some clones in this sample may be carry-over from other donors' samples.

The chain uses TRBV28 and TRBJ2-5; D could derive from TRBD1 or TRBD2 (5 bases each). The CDR3 covers 13 residues. Per germline, CDR1 MDHEN and CDR2 SYDVKM. V was clipped by 7 bases and J by 1 base, with 10 bases between them. The CDR3 DNA reads TGTGCCAGCAAGGGACGGATCCAAGAGACCCAGTACTTC. Protein sequence: CASKGRIQETQYF.

This rearrangement joins TRBV7-9 to TRBJ1-4; D remains ambiguous. The CDR3 sequence is 14 residues long. The germline CDR1 and CDR2 sequences are SEHNR and FQNEAQ (reference sequence). With 5 bases removed from V and 5 bases from J, the gap between germline ends came to 12 bases. The DNA of the CDR3 is TGTGCCAGCAGCCCCCAGACCAGGAATGAAAAACTGTTTTTT. The encoded protein is CASSPQTRNEKLFF.

This CDR3 is CASSIGTGGASYEQYF. In DNA form, the CDR3 reads TGTGCCAGTAGTATTGGGACAGGGGGCGCCTCCTACGAGCAGTACTTC. The gene calls are TRBV19 and TRBJ2-7; TRBD1 matches at 12 bases. The CDR3 has 16 residues. Germline loops: CDR1 LNHDA, CDR2 SQIVND (reference sequence). V lost 3 bases, J lost 0 bases, and 3 bases stayed unmatched. Using reference TRBV19 and TRBJ2-7 for the parts outside the CDR3, the full variable domain is DGGITQSPKYLFRKEGQNVTLSCEQNLNHDAMYWYRQDPGQGLRLIYYSQIVNDFQKGDIAEGYSVSREKKESFPLTVTSAQKNPTAFYLCASSIGTGGASYEQYFGPGTRLTVT.

The chain recombines TRBV9 with TRBJ2-1; 11 bases are a match to TRBD2. This CDR3 contains 17 residues. From germline, CDR1 is SGDLS and CDR2 YYNGEE. V trimming: 0 bases; J trimming: 8 bases; junction bases outside the gene matches: 10. CDR3 in DNA: TGTGCCAGCAGCGTAGGTCGGTTAGCGGGAGGGCTATATGAGCAGTTCTTC. It translates to CASSVGRLAGGLYEQFF.

In DNA form, the CDR3 reads TGTGCCAGCAGTAAAATAGCGATGTACGAGCAGTACTTC. Protein: CASSKIAMYEQYF. The chain couples TRBV6-5 to TRBJ2-7; weak D call: TRBD2 (5 bases). Germline lookup yields CDR1 MNHEY and CDR2 SVGAGI. CDR3 size: 13 residues. Trimming shortened V by 5 bases and J by 4 bases, and 12 bases separated the two germline ends.

V is TRBV2 and J is TRBJ2-5; the D gene is possibly TRBD2 (5 bases). The germline CDR1 and CDR2 sequences are SNHLY and FYNNEI. This CDR3 has 12 residues. Trimming shortened V by 9 bases and J by 5 bases, and 13 bases separated the two germline ends. The CDR3 protein is CASRRGLETQYF. CDR3 DNA sequence: TGTGCCAGTCGACGGGGTTTGGAGACCCAGTACTTC.

The chain is built from TRBV28 and TRBJ1-5; 10 bases are a match to TRBD1. The V segment lost 2 bases and the J segment 4 bases; nucleotides outside the gene matches: 2. CDR1 is MDHEN, CDR2 SYDVKM, per germline. CDR3 length: 15 residues. The CDR3 here is CASSLGTGDNQPQHF. The CDR3, as DNA: TGTGCCAGCAGTTTAGGGACAGGGGATAATCAGCCCCAGCATTTT.

On this clone itself: The sample contains more than one DNA sequence encoding this CDR3. The chain is built from TRBV7-9 and TRBJ2-1; D not certain. V was clipped by 5 bases and J by 7 bases, with 6 bases between them. This CDR3 has 11 amino acids. Germline CDR1 is SEHNR and CDR2 is FQNEAQ (reference sequence). Here the CDR3 reads CASSPYNEQFF. The CDR3 region has the DNA TGTGCCAGCAGCCCGTATAATGAGCAGTTCTTC.

The genes are TRBV28 and TRBJ2-3; D gene ambiguous. Between the trimmed V and J ends, which lost 2 bases and 5 bases, there was a span of 11 bases. The CDR3 length is 14 residues. Germline-derived CDR1 and CDR2 are MDHEN and SYDVKM. The CDR3 loop reads CASSLPPHGDTQYF. In DNA form, the CDR3 reads TGTGCCAGCAGTTTACCGCCACATGGAGATACGCAGTATTTT.

This clone was detected once. The rearrangement links TRBV5-1 to TRBJ1-4; D is perhaps TRBD1 (5 bases). The length of the CDR3 is 16 residues. Per the germline V gene, CDR1 is SGHRS and CDR2 is YFSETQ. The V and J ends lost 6 bases and 7 bases respectively, with 22 bases between them. The CDR3 here is CASKRDLGQVGEKLFF. In nucleotides, the CDR3 is TGCGCCAGCAAAAGGGATCTGGGGCAAGTAGGTGAAAAACTGTTTTTT. The full variable domain, rest sourced from reference TRBV5-1 and TRBJ1-4, is KAGVTQTPRYLIKTRGQQVTLSCSPISGHRSVSWYQQTPGQGLQFLFEYFSETQRNKGNFPGRFSGRQFSNSRSEMNVSTLELGDSALYLCASKRDLGQVGEKLFFGSGTQLSVL.

V usage is TRBV30 and J usage is TRBJ2-7; D not resolved. With 3 bases removed from V and 4 bases from J, the gap between germline ends came to 13 bases. Per germline, CDR1 GTSNPN and CDR2 SVGIG (reference sequence). This CDR3 contains 13 residues. CDR3 loop: CAWRLPEEYEQYF. In DNA form, the CDR3 reads TGTGCCTGGAGACTTCCAGAAGAATACGAGCAGTACTTC.

The chain combines TRBV7-9 with TRBJ1-2; D may be TRBD1 (6 bases). This CDR3 has 15 residues. Germline lookup yields CDR1 SEHNR and CDR2 FQNEAQ (reference sequence). Trimming left V 4 bases short and J 8 bases short, with 20 bases between. In DNA form, the CDR3 reads TGTGCCAGCAGCTCCGGGACATACCTGCTTAGGGGCTACACCTTC. Translated: CASSSGTYLLRGYTF.

This clone was picked up a small number of times. The chain couples TRBV12-5 to TRBJ1-1; D is possibly TRBD1 (5 bases). The CDR3 loop spans 13 amino acids. V was trimmed by 5 bases and J by 4 bases, leaving 11 bases between them. Germline CDR1 and CDR2: LGHNT and FRNRAP. The CDR3 protein is CASGMDTFTEAFF. In nucleotides, the CDR3 is TGTGCTAGTGGTATGGACACGTTCACTGAAGCTTTCTTT. Complete variable domain (other parts from reference TRBV12-5 and TRBJ1-1): DARVTQTPRHKVTEMGQEVTMRCQPILGHNTVFWYRQTMMQGLELLAYFRNRAPLDDSGMPKDRFSAEMPDATLATLKIQPSEPRDSAVYFCASGMDTFTEAFFGQGTRLTVV.

V is TRBV5-1 and J is TRBJ1-1, with a weak D call TRBD1 (6 bases). The germline V and J ends were trimmed by 4 bases and 0 bases, with 25 bases remaining between them. There are 19 residues in the CDR3. Per germline, CDR1 SGHRS and CDR2 YFSETQ. This CDR3 reads CASSGRIGGLPGMNTEAFF. The CDR3 nucleotides read TGCGCCAGCAGCGGGCGAATAGGGGGACTACCCGGAATGAACACTGAAGCTTTCTTT.

V and J are TRBV6-1 and TRBJ1-2, with TRBD1 as a possible D gene (5 bases). There are 14 residues in the CDR3. Between the trimmed V and J ends, which lost 6 bases and 4 bases, there was a span of 15 bases. Germline V gene sequence: CDR1 MNHNS, CDR2 SASEGT. In DNA form, the CDR3 reads TGTGCCAGCAGGGGCCGGGGCCGGGCCTATGGCTACACCTTC. Protein sequence: CASRGRGRAYGYTF.

CDR3 amino acids: CASNNRASYGYTF. The CDR3 DNA follows: TGTGCCAGTAACAACAGGGCTTCCTATGGCTACACCTTC. The gene calls are TRBV19 and TRBJ1-2, with a weak D call TRBD1 (6 bases). The CDR3 totals 13 residues. With 7 bases removed from V and 4 bases from J, the gap between germline ends came to 13 bases. The germline CDR1 and CDR2 sequences are LNHDA and SQIVND (reference sequence).

The chain joins TRBV2 to TRBJ2-3; 11 nucleotides line up with TRBD2. The CDR3 has 16 residues. V was pared by 8 bases and J by 0 bases, with 7 bases of the junction left unmatched. Germline CDR1 is SNHLY and CDR2 is FYNNEI. CDR3 sequence reads: CASGASGRTSTDTQYF. CDR3 sequence (DNA): TGTGCCAGCGGAGCTAGCGGGAGGACTAGCACAGATACGCAGTATTTT.

This chain uses TRBV7-3 with TRBJ2-2; a possible D gene is TRBD2 (7 bases). The germline V gene encodes CDR1 SGHTA and CDR2 FQGTGA. Trimming pared 5 bases from V and 3 bases from J, leaving 22 bases between. The CDR3 consists of 18 residues. The CDR3 coding sequence is TGTGCCAGCAGCCCCTTCCCGGGGGGCAACTCGGACACCGGGGAGCTGTTTTTT. As protein: CASSPFPGGNSDTGELFF.

The V call is TRBV5-4, the J call TRBJ2-1, with D perhaps TRBD2 (5 bases). With 0 bases removed from V and 9 bases from J, the gap between germline ends came to 22 bases. CDR3 length: 17 amino acids. CDR1 and CDR2 from the germline V gene are SGHNT and YYREEE (reference sequence). Here the CDR3 DNA reads TGTGCCAGCAGCTTGGAACGGCCGGGAATGGGTTTTCGTGAGCAGTTCTTC. Translating gives CASSLERPGMGFREQFF. The full variable domain, in which reference TRBV5-4 and TRBJ2-1 provide the parts outside the CDR3, is ETGVTQSPTHLIKTRGQQVTLRCSSQSGHNTVSWYQQALGQGPQFIFQYYREEENGRGNFPPRFSGLQFPNYSSELNVNALELDDSALYLCASSLERPGMGFREQFFGPGTRLTVL.

In its sample, this clone was seen once. The CDR3 nucleotides are TGTGCCAGCTCACCTTTTACGACCGAGCAGTACTTC. It specifies CASSPFTTEQYF. The chain recombines TRBV18 with TRBJ2-7; D not certain. V gave up 3 bases and J gave up 6 bases, with 9 bases separating them. Germline assignment: CDR1 KGHSH and CDR2 LQKENI. The CDR3 has 12 residues.

This chain connects TRBV2 to TRBJ1-5; 7 bases are a match to TRBD1. V lost 4 bases and J lost 6; bases outside the gene matches: 12. The germline CDR1 and CDR2 sequences are SNHLY and FYNNEI. The CDR3 is 16 residues long. This CDR3 is CASSVRAGDSSQPQHF. CDR3 coding DNA: TGTGCCAGCAGTGTCCGGGCAGGGGACAGTAGTCAGCCCCAGCATTTT. Full variable domain (outside the CDR3, taken from reference TRBV2 and TRBJ1-5): EPEVTQTPSHQVTQMGQEVILRCVPISNHLYFYWYRQILGQKVEFLVSFYNNEISEKSEIFDDQFSVERPDGSNFTLKIRSTKLEDSAMYFCASSVRAGDSSQPQHFGDGTRLSIL.

This chain joins TRBV2 and TRBJ1-2, with D hard to call. Trimming removed 2 bases at V and 1 base at J, with 14 bases between. CDR3 length: 16 amino acids. Germline V gene sequence: CDR1 SNHLY, CDR2 FYNNEI. The CDR3 loop reads CASSEPPQSINYGYTF. The DNA for the CDR3 is TGTGCCAGCAGTGAACCACCACAGTCCATTAACTATGGCTACACCTTC.

The chain carries TRBV6-6 and TRBJ1-5; D ambiguous. The CDR3 loop spans 13 amino acids. Per germline, CDR1 MNHNY and CDR2 SVGAGI (reference sequence). V lost 2 bases, J lost 4 bases, and 6 bases lay in between. The CDR3 sequence is CASSYLVNQPQHF. For the CDR3, the DNA is TGTGCCAGCAGTTACCTGGTGAATCAGCCCCAGCATTTT.

This chain uses TRBV28 with TRBJ1-6, with D perhaps TRBD1 (6 bases). Germline CDR1 is MDHEN and CDR2 is SYDVKM. The CDR3 has 14 residues. The ends were cut back, 6 bases at V and 14 bases at J, with 20 bases in the middle. In DNA, the CDR3 is TGTGCCAGCAGAGTGGGCGACAGGCTCGAATCCCTCCACTTT. Translated: CASRVGDRLESLHF.

The chain joins TRBV12-2 to TRBJ2-1. TRBV12-2 is a documented pseudogene. This CDR3 spans 16 amino acids. DNA of the CDR3: TGTGCAAGTCGCTCCCCAGGGAGAGCAGGGCGTAATGAGCAGTTCTTC. Its translation: CASRSPGRAGRNEQFF.

This chain connects TRBV5-6 to TRBJ2-1, with D possibly called TRBD1 or TRBD2 (5 bases each). Germline V gives CDR1 SGHDT, CDR2 YYEEEE. The CDR3 has 17 residues. Trimming cost V 4 bases and J 5 bases, with 22 bases left between them. The CDR3 DNA is TGTGCCAGCAGCACCCAAATCCAGGGAGTTGGGGACAATGAGCAGTTCTTC. Translating gives CASSTQIQGVGDNEQFF.

The J gene is TRBJ2-7, the V gene TRBV6-5, with a possible D match to TRBD1 (5 bases). Trimming took off 8 bases at V and 4 bases at J, with 15 bases between the two ends. The CDR3 contains 13 residues. The germline V gene encodes CDR1 MNHEY and CDR2 SVGAGI. The CDR3 protein is CASLTRAPYEQYF. The CDR3 bases are TGTGCCAGCTTAACCAGGGCACCATACGAGCAGTACTTC.

The V call is TRBV28, the J call TRBJ1-3; TRBD1 might be the D (6 bases). This CDR3 is built from 15 residues. The germline V gene has CDR1 MDHEN and CDR2 SYDVKM. Trimming left V 7 bases short and J 3 bases short, with 16 bases between. The CDR3 DNA is TGTGCCAGCAAAAGGGGGGGCGCGAGTGGAAACACCATATATTTT. The encoded protein is CASKRGGASGNTIYF.

The genes are TRBV2 and TRBJ2-6; tentatively, D is TRBD1 (5 bases). This CDR3 spans 16 amino acids. Germline V CDR1 and CDR2: SNHLY, FYNNEI. V was trimmed by 6 bases and J by 0 bases, leaving 12 bases between them. The CDR3 spells CASSRETVSGANVLTF. DNA of the CDR3: TGTGCCAGCAGCCGTGAGACAGTCTCTGGGGCCAACGTCCTGACTTTC.